A single sample gave rise to the 27 T cell receptor beta chains below, sequenced in a study of blood T cell repertoires in COVID-19 (dated by TCRdb to the early 2020s). Library preparation was by the immunoSEQ multiplex PCR assay. TCRdb obtained this table from immuneACCESS and retained in-frame rearrangements with V and J assigned. These tables miss some clones; where compared with another copy, unresolved V genes account for less than half of the shortfall, and the remainder is unexplained. The sample records roughly 140,000 clones, around nine tenths of which are singletons. The ten largest clonotypes hold approximately 4.2% of the sample. The material sequenced was peripheral blood. These receptors were obtained from a woman in her 40s with acute or convalescent COVID-19.

The chain recombines TRBV27 with TRBJ2-1; 7 bases line up with TRBD2. The V gene's germline CDR1 is MNHEY and CDR2 SMNVEV (reference sequence). The V and J ends lost 7 bases and 4 bases, in that order; junction bases with no gene match: 13. The CDR3 is 16 amino acids. The CDR3 DNA sequence: TGTGCCAGCACCGTGAGGCCCGGGGGGTCGTACAATGAGCAGTTCTTC. Its protein product is CASTVRPGGSYNEQFF.

The V gene is TRBV7-2, the J gene TRBJ2-7; 8 bases are shared with TRBD2. After removal of 5 bases from V and 0 bases from J, the junction contained 6 bases not matched to a gene. Germline values: CDR1 SGHTA, CDR2 FQGNSA. The CDR3 runs to 15 residues. CDR3: CASSLRSGSSYEQYF. CDR3 DNA: TGTGCCAGCAGCCTCCGAAGCGGGAGCTCCTACGAGCAGTACTTC.

This clone was detected once. The J gene is TRBJ1-1, the V gene TRBV3-1 (or the pseudogene TRBV3-2); perhaps TRBD1 as D (5 bases). This CDR3 has 14 amino acids. Germline V gene lookup returns CDR1 LGHDT and CDR2 YNNKEL (reference sequence). The germline V and J ends were trimmed by 4 bases and 1 base, with 10 bases remaining between them. CDR3 region: CASSPSRGNTEAFF. The CDR3 DNA sequence: TGTGCCAGCAGCCCCAGTAGGGGGAACACTGAAGCTTTCTTT.

The count of this clone is one. The chain is built from TRBV7-8 and TRBJ1-3; TRBD1 aligns across 9 bases. The CDR3 covers 18 residues. J gave up 0 bases and V 1 base, and 7 bases lay outside the gene matches. Germline V gene sequence: CDR1 SGHVS, CDR2 FQNEAQ. The CDR3 sequence: CASSLGGQGIPSGNTIYF. The CDR3 DNA reads TGTGCCAGCAGCTTAGGGGGACAGGGTATCCCCTCTGGAAACACCATATATTTT.

This chain connects TRBV5-5 to TRBJ2-5, with D unresolved. This CDR3 has 15 amino acids. The germline V and J ends were trimmed by 2 bases and 1 base, with 12 bases remaining between them. Germline V lookup: CDR1 SGHKS, CDR2 YYEKEE (reference sequence). This chain's CDR3 is CASSFRFPLQETQYF. CDR3 DNA sequence: TGTGCCAGCAGCTTTCGGTTCCCCCTCCAAGAGACCCAGTACTTC.

The V call is TRBV5-1, the J call TRBJ2-2; 13 bases align to TRBD2. J was trimmed by 8 bases and V by 2 bases; bases with no gene match: 3. This CDR3 region has 15 residues. The germline V gene encodes CDR1 SGHRS and CDR2 YFSETQ. The CDR3 coding sequence is TGCGCCAGCAGCTTCGGGACTAGCGGGGCGGGGGAGCTGTTTTTT. Residues: CASSFGTSGAGELFF.

The J gene is TRBJ2-1, the V gene TRBV5-3, with 13 bases identical to TRBD2. TRBV5-3 is designated an ORF whose function remains uncertain. V dropped 0 bases and J dropped 0; count of bases not matched to a gene: 6. CDR3 length: 19 amino acids. CDR3 bases: TGTGCCAGAAGCTTGGTCGGACTAGCGGGAGCCAACTCCTACAATGAGCAGTTCTTC. Translation: CARSLVGLAGANSYNEQFF.

The V call is TRBV5-1, the J call TRBJ2-3; 7 bases align to TRBD2. V lost 7 bases, J lost 2 bases, and 10 bases stayed unmatched. This CDR3 is built from 15 residues. Germline CDR1 reads SGHRS; CDR2 reads YFSETQ. The CDR3 DNA is TGCGCCAGCGCAGGCTCGGGACTATTCACAGATACGCAGTATTTT. Its protein product is CASAGSGLFTDTQYF.

The J gene is TRBJ2-7, the V gene TRBV27, with 10 bases matching TRBD2. The germline gives CDR1 MNHEY, CDR2 SMNVEV (reference sequence). The trim removed 4 bases at V and 6 bases at J, leaving 9 bases unmatched. This CDR3 comprises 15 residues. In DNA form, the CDR3 reads TGTGCCAGCAGTTACTCCCGACTAGCGGGTCCCGAGCAGTACTTC. Protein: CASSYSRLAGPEQYF.

The chain recombines TRBV6-5 with TRBJ2-6, with unresolved D. CDR3 length: 14 amino acids. Germline V gene data show CDR1 as MNHEY and CDR2 as SVGAGI. V lost 8 bases and J 1 base, leaving 9 bases between the germline ends. The CDR3 reads CASSPLSGANVLTF. CDR3 nucleotide sequence: TGTGCCAGCTCCCCCCTTTCTGGGGCCAACGTCCTGACTTTC.

The chain combines TRBV9 with TRBJ2-3, with D perhaps matching TRBD1 (7 bases). CDR1 SGDLS and CDR2 YYNGEE come from the germline V gene. Trimming stripped 4 bases from V and 6 bases from J, with 24 bases between. This CDR3 is built from 17 residues. For the CDR3, the DNA is TGTGCCAGCAGCACCCGACAGGGAGGATTAGTTAAGGATACGCAGTATTTT. It encodes CASSTRQGGLVKDTQYF. Full variable domain (rest looked up from reference TRBV9 and TRBJ2-3): DSGVTQTPKHLITATGQRVTLRCSPRSGDLSVYWYQQSLDQGLQFLIQYYNGEERAKGNILERFSAQQFPDLHSELNLSSLELGDSALYFCASSTRQGGLVKDTQYFGPGTRLTVL.

The rearrangement links TRBV30 to TRBJ2-4, with D perhaps TRBD1 (5 bases). The CDR3 covers 13 residues. Germline V gene lookup returns CDR1 GTSNPN and CDR2 SVGIG (reference sequence). With 6 bases removed from V and 4 bases from J, the gap between germline ends came to 13 bases. The CDR3 sequence: CACGRTKKNIQYF. DNA of the CDR3: TGTGCCTGCGGACGGACAAAAAAAAACATTCAGTACTTC.

This rearrangement joins TRBV7-8 to TRBJ2-2; D is perhaps TRBD2 (6 bases). Per the germline V gene, CDR1 is SGHVS and CDR2 is FQNEAQ. V lost 2 bases and J 4 bases, leaving 14 bases between the germline ends. The CDR3 consists of 16 residues. CDR3 in DNA: TGTGCCAGCAGCTTATCTTCCGGGGGAGCCACCGGGGAGCTGTTTTTT. This gives the protein CASSLSSGGATGELFF. The full variable domain, with the rest looked up from reference TRBV7-8 and TRBJ2-2, is GAGVSQSPRYKVAKRGQDVALRCDPISGHVSLFWYQQALGQGPEFLTYFQNEAQLDKSGLPSDRFFAERPEGSVSTLKIQRTQQEDSAVYLCASSLSSGGATGELFFGEGSRLTVL.

The chain has TRBV6-1 and TRBJ1-1; D is possibly TRBD1 (5 bases). Trimming took 1 base from V and 1 from J, leaving 10 bases between them. Germline values: CDR1 MNHNS, CDR2 SASEGT. This CDR3 is built from 15 residues. The CDR3 loop reads CASSEEGHSNTEAFF. The CDR3 DNA reads as TGTGCCAGCAGTGAAGAAGGACACTCGAACACTGAAGCTTTCTTT.

The chain joins TRBV3-1 (or the pseudogene TRBV3-2) to TRBJ2-5, with 12 bases aligning to TRBD2. This CDR3 is built from 17 residues. V was pared by 8 bases and J by 5 bases, with 15 bases of the junction left unmatched. Germline CDR1 and CDR2: LGHDT and YNNKEL (reference sequence). CDR3 amino acids: CASGPRLAGAPGETQYF. The CDR3 DNA reads TGTGCCAGCGGACCCAGACTAGCGGGGGCGCCCGGGGAGACCCAGTACTTC.

The chain has TRBV5-4 and TRBJ2-1; 7 bases are shared with TRBD2. Germline-derived CDR1 and CDR2 are SGHNT and YYREEE (reference sequence). The CDR3 is 16 residues long. V trimming: 4 bases; J trimming: 5 bases; junction bases outside the gene matches: 12. The CDR3 DNA reads TGTGCCAGCAGCCGCCTGGCGGCTAGCGGTGACAATGAGCAGTTCTTC. This codes for CASSRLAASGDNEQFF.

The genes are TRBV5-5 and TRBJ1-2, with 10 bases fitting TRBD1. Germline CDR1 reads SGHKS; CDR2 reads YYEKEE (reference sequence). This CDR3 region has 16 residues. Trimming cost V 4 bases and J 7 bases; bases outside gene matches: 13. The CDR3 DNA is TGTGCCAGCAGCCTTAAACCTCGACAGGGGGCGACTGGCTACACCTTC. Its protein product is CASSLKPRQGATGYTF.

This clone was recorded only once. V is TRBV5-1 and J is TRBJ2-1; 7 nucleotides match TRBD2. CDR1 and CDR2 (germline): SGHRS, YFSETQ. The CDR3 runs to 17 residues. J was trimmed by 0 bases and V by 1 base; bases with no gene match: 7. As DNA, the CDR3 is TGCGCCAGCAGCTTGATTGCGGGAGTGGGCTCCTACAATGAGCAGTTCTTC. Protein product: CASSLIAGVGSYNEQFF.

This chain connects TRBV3-1 (or the pseudogene TRBV3-2) to TRBJ1-2, with a weak D call TRBD1 (6 bases). CDR1 is LGHDT and CDR2 is YNNKEL in the germline V gene (reference sequence). This CDR3 is built from 14 residues. Trimming pared 0 bases from V and 7 bases from J, leaving 12 bases between. In nucleotides, the CDR3 is TGTGCCAGCAGCCAAGATAGGGTAGGGGGTGGCTACACCTTC. Translated, it gives CASSQDRVGGGYTF.

V is TRBV2 and J is TRBJ1-1; 7 bases fit TRBD1. After removal of 7 bases from V and 3 bases from J, the junction contained 5 bases not matched to a gene. The length of the CDR3 is 13 residues. Germline V gene data show CDR1 as SNHLY and CDR2 as FYNNEI. CDR3 coding DNA: TGTGCCAGCACGACACAGGGGCACACTGAAGCTTTCTTT. It encodes CASTTQGHTEAFF.

V usage is TRBV7-3 and J usage is TRBJ1-6; D is perhaps TRBD1 (6 bases). Trimming left V 6 bases short and J 3 bases short, with 9 bases between. The CDR3 contains 14 residues. The germline V gene has CDR1 SGHTA and CDR2 FQGTGA. CDR3 bases: TGTGCCAGCAGGGAACAGGGCTATAATTCACCCCTCCACTTT. Translation: CASREQGYNSPLHF.

This chain links TRBV5-1 with TRBJ2-7; TRBD1 is a possible D gene (6 bases). This CDR3 is built from 13 residues. Germline V gives CDR1 SGHRS, CDR2 YFSETQ. The V and J ends lost 0 bases and 6 bases respectively, with 10 bases between them. The CDR3 is CASSLGEGGEQYF. The CDR3 nucleotides are TGCGCCAGCAGCTTGGGGGAAGGGGGCGAGCAGTACTTC.

This sequence joins TRBV11-2 and TRBJ2-5, with D unclear. V gave up 5 bases and J gave up 2 bases, with 15 bases separating them. The CDR3 loop spans 15 amino acids. The germline V gene has CDR1 SGHAT and CDR2 FQNNGV. CDR3 amino acids: CASSPMTGRQETQYF. For the CDR3, the DNA is TGTGCCAGCAGCCCCATGACTGGTAGACAAGAGACCCAGTACTTC.

This clone has a single count. The chain employs TRBV30 and TRBJ2-5; TRBD1 agrees at 8 bases. This CDR3 comprises 15 residues. Germline V gene data show CDR1 as GTSNPN and CDR2 as SVGIG (reference sequence). V lost 2 bases to trimming and J lost 5 bases; unmatched junction nucleotides: 10. CDR3 residues: CAWSPIDRGQETQYF. For the CDR3, the DNA is TGTGCCTGGAGTCCCATAGACAGGGGCCAGGAGACCCAGTACTTC.

The chain links TRBV28 to TRBJ2-7, with 10 bases lining up with TRBD1. The germline gives CDR1 MDHEN, CDR2 SYDVKM. The length of the CDR3 is 16 residues. J lost 4 bases, V lost 4 bases, and 10 bases had no gene match. The chain's CDR3 is CASSWYRGQGGYEQYF. The CDR3, as DNA: TGTGCCAGCAGTTGGTATCGAGGACAGGGGGGGTACGAGCAGTACTTC.

The chain is built from TRBV25-1 and TRBJ2-3; possible D gene TRBD1, 5 bases. Germline assignment: CDR1 MGHDK and CDR2 SYGVNS. V was trimmed by 4 bases and J by 2 bases, leaving 13 bases between them. This CDR3 is built from 15 residues. CDR3 DNA: TGTGCCAGCAGTGGATTTGAGGACACCACAGATACGCAGTATTTT. The encoded protein is CASSGFEDTTDTQYF. The full variable domain, completed using reference TRBV25-1 and TRBJ2-3, is EADIYQTPRYLVIGTGKKITLECSQTMGHDKMYWYQQDPGMELHLIHYSYGVNSTEKGDLSSESTVSRIRTEHFPLTLESARPSHTSQYLCASSGFEDTTDTQYFGPGTRLTVL.

J is TRBJ2-4 and V is TRBV6-5; D may be TRBD1 (6 bases). This CDR3 has 16 amino acids. CDR1 and CDR2 from the germline V gene are MNHEY and SVGAGI. V gave up 2 bases and J gave up 0 bases, with 11 bases separating them. CDR3 coding DNA: TGTGCCAGCAGTTACGGTGGACAGCTAGCCAAAAACATTCAGTACTTC. Translation gives CASSYGGQLAKNIQYF.